These T cell receptor beta chains were read from a single sample in a study of naive and memory T cell subsets. A single record per CDR3 protein comes from TCRdb applying MiXCR to the UMI-ligation and nested PCR reads. This table holds about 25,000 distinct CDR3 sequences, roughly 5.4% found once. Sequenced input: blood. The receptor set was obtained from an adult in good health. Each CDR3 is given with its conserved first and last residue. Fields, in order: CDR3 protein, CDR3 DNA, V gene, D gene, clone size, J gene. The D gene is left open where the match is weak. Some rows have no size entry. The others give once, few or many, or a class for an expanded clone.

CASKQMEGKGYTF | TGTGCCAGCAAACAGATGGAAGGAAAGGGCTACACCTTC | TRBV6-2/TRBV6-3 | - | many | TRBJ1-2
CASSQGTSGRGRGETQYF | TGCGCCAGCAGCCAGGGAACTAGCGGGAGAGGTCGCGGGGAGACCCAGTACTTC | TRBV4-3 | TRBD2 | few | TRBJ2-5
CASSSTGTDSYEQYF | TGTGCCAGCAGCTCTACCGGGACAGACTCCTACGAGCAGTACTTC | TRBV28 | TRBD1 | many | TRBJ2-7
CASSFLSQGSEQFF | TGTGCCAGCAGTTTCTTGAGTCAGGGCTCTGAGCAGTTCTTC | TRBV12-3/TRBV12-4 | - | many | TRBJ2-1
CASSLRSDSNTEAFF | TGCGCCAGCAGCTTGAGGTCGGACAGTAACACTGAAGCTTTCTTT | TRBV5-1 | - | - | TRBJ1-1
CSVLAGIQETQYF | TGCAGCGTTTTAGCGGGGATACAAGAGACCCAGTACTTC | TRBV29-1 | TRBD2 | many | TRBJ2-5
CASSFGQQGSYEQYF | TGTGCCAGCAGTTTCGGACAGCAAGGTTCCTACGAGCAGTACTTC | TRBV9 | - | many | TRBJ2-7
CASSIISGGAYEQYF | TGTGCCAGTAGTATCATCAGCGGAGGGGCCTACGAGCAGTACTTC | TRBV19 | - | - | TRBJ2-7
CASRQPVGLSYNEQFF | TGTGCCAGCAGACAGCCGGTTGGACTATCATACAATGAGCAGTTCTTC | TRBV6-6 | - | many | TRBJ2-1
CASSSSLHQPQHF | TGTGCCAGCAGTTCTTCACTTCATCAGCCCCAGCATTTT | TRBV12-3/TRBV12-4 | - | many | TRBJ1-5
CSVGGASAEAFF | TGCAGCGTGGGGGGGGCGTCGGCTGAAGCTTTCTTT | TRBV29-1 | - | many | TRBJ1-1
CSVVVRGQDGAFF | TGCAGCGTTGTTGTCAGGGGCCAGGACGGAGCTTTCTTT | TRBV29-1 | - | many | TRBJ1-1
CASSEAGDTQYF | TGTGCCAGCAGCGAAGCGGGAGATACGCAGTATTTT | TRBV9 | - | many | TRBJ2-3
CASSMDPSGRSYEQYF | TGTGCCAGTAGTATGGACCCCAGCGGGAGATCCTACGAGCAGTACTTC | TRBV19 | TRBD2 | many | TRBJ2-7
CASRGQGSNEQFF | TGTGCCAGCCGAGGACAGGGGAGTAATGAGCAGTTCTTC | TRBV28 | TRBD1 | many | TRBJ2-1
CASSVGDSRQPQHF | TGTGCCAGCAGCGTAGGGGACAGTCGCCAGCCCCAGCATTTT | TRBV9 | TRBD1 | many | TRBJ1-5
CASSVRDDRLNTEAFF | TGTGCCAGCAGCGTTAGAGATGACAGACTGAACACTGAAGCTTTCTTT | TRBV9 | - | many | TRBJ1-1
CASSYERVHTGELFF | TGTGCCAGCAGTTATGAGCGGGTCCACACCGGGGAGCTGTTTTTT | TRBV28 | - | many | TRBJ2-2
CSAMDRVDEKLFF | TGCAGTGCTATGGACAGGGTGGATGAAAAACTGTTTTTT | TRBV20-1 | TRBD1 | many | TRBJ1-4
CAWSSVGPNTGELFF | TGTGCCTGGAGTTCGGTAGGGCCTAACACCGGGGAGCTGTTTTTT | TRBV30 | - | many | TRBJ2-2
CASSQTRGDETQYF | TGCGCCAGCAGCCAAACCAGGGGAGACGAGACCCAGTACTTC | TRBV4-1 | - | many | TRBJ2-5
CASSPHRDYNEQYF | TGTGCCAGCTCACCCCACCGGGACTACAACGAGCAGTACTTC | TRBV18 | TRBD2 | many | TRBJ2-7
CASSLGGRISYNEQFF | TGTGCCAGCAGCTTAGGCGGGAGGATCTCCTACAATGAGCAGTTCTTC | TRBV7-9 | TRBD2 | - | TRBJ2-1
CASTLSGGTLFSDAFF | TGTGCCAGCACCCTATCGGGGGGAACGTTATTTTCCGACGCTTTCTTT | TRBV6-5 | - | - | TRBJ1-1
CAWSRQGLAVGADTQYF | TGTGCCTGGAGTCGTCAGGGACTAGCGGTGGGTGCGGATACGCAGTATTTT | TRBV30 | TRBD2 | many | TRBJ2-3
CASSATRNTGELFF | TGTGCCAGTAGTGCGACGAGGAACACCGGGGAGCTGTTTTTT | TRBV19 | - | few | TRBJ2-2
CAISEQSGAGVQYF | TGTGCCATCAGTGAGCAATCGGGGGCAGGGGTGCAGTACTTC | TRBV10-3 | - | many | TRBJ2-7
CASSLAPGQGVTDTQYF | TGTGCCAGCAGCTTAGCACCGGGACAGGGGGTGACAGATACGCAGTATTTT | TRBV7-2 | TRBD1 | - | TRBJ2-3
CASNEGPTGANVLTF | TGTGCCAGCAATGAGGGCCCGACTGGGGCCAACGTCCTGACTTTC | TRBV3-1 | - | many | TRBJ2-6
CASSQGQGLEAFF | TGTGCCAGCAGCCAAGGACAGGGGCTTGAAGCTTTCTTT | TRBV14 | TRBD1 | once | TRBJ1-1
CAISELGQGYEQYF | TGTGCCATCAGTGAGTTGGGGCAAGGCTACGAGCAGTACTTC | TRBV10-3 | - | many | TRBJ2-7